Listed below are T cell receptor beta chains from one sample, sequenced in a study of T cell responses to AZD1222 COVID-19 vaccine. Sequenced by immunoSEQ multiplex PCR; TCRdb stores in-frame clones only, minus some. The data show fewer than 65,000 clones, with around 84% seen just once and around 20% held by the top ten. The source material was peripheral blood, sampled on day 0 of AZD1222 vaccination. These receptors were obtained from an adult in good health. Both conserved end residues are part of each CDR3. Fields, in order: J gene, clone size, D gene, V gene, CDR3 protein, CDR3 DNA. A D gene is named only where the DNA matches it firmly. The size of a clone is reported for some rows only, either as once, few or many, or as a class for expanded clones.

TRBJ1-3,NA,NA,TRBV7-2,CASSTPPGSPGNTIYF,TGTGCCAGCAGCACTCCCCCGGGGTCCCCTGGAAACACCATATATTTT
TRBJ1-1,NA,NA,TRBV7-3,CASSIGQNTEAFF,TGTGCCAGCAGCATAGGTCAGAACACTGAAGCTTTCTTT
TRBJ1-1,few,NA,TRBV11-3,CASSFTGYTEAFF,TGTGCCAGCAGTTTTACAGGGTACACTGAAGCTTTCTTT
TRBJ1-2,NA,NA,TRBV7-8,CASSTSGRPTYGYTF,TGTGCCAGCAGCACGTCCGGGAGGCCCACCTATGGCTACACCTTC
TRBJ1-6,NA,TRBD1,TRBV4-1,CASSQDETGMGRSPLHF,TGCGCCAGCAGCCAAGATGAGACAGGGATGGGAAGGTCACCCCTCCACTTT
TRBJ1-1,NA,TRBD1,TRBV7-9,CASSQGDRGAFF,TGTGCCAGCAGCCAAGGGGACAGGGGGGCTTTCTTT
TRBJ2-1,NA,TRBD2,TRBV7-9,CASSSSGLAGGNEQFF,TGTGCCAGCAGCTCGTCGGGACTAGCGGGCGGCAATGAGCAGTTCTTC
TRBJ1-1,NA,TRBD1,TRBV3-1/TRBV3-2,CASSQGVGTVNTEAFF,TGTGCCAGCAGCCAAGGGGTAGGGACAGTGAACACTGAAGCTTTCTTT
TRBJ2-1,once,TRBD1,TRBV5-1,CASSLAEQGADEQFF,TGCGCCAGCAGCTTGGCCGAACAGGGGGCGGATGAGCAGTTCTTC
TRBJ2-3,NA,NA,TRBV7-9,CASSLVRNSNTDTQYF,TGTGCCAGCAGCTTAGTAAGAAACTCAAACACAGATACGCAGTATTTT
TRBJ1-4,NA,NA,TRBV2,CASSDSWMGEKLFF,TGTGCCAGCAGTGACTCATGGATGGGCGAAAAACTGTTTTTT
TRBJ2-5,few,NA,TRBV18,CASSPVIGLQETQYF,TGTGCCAGCTCACCGGTTATTGGGCTCCAAGAGACCCAGTACTTC